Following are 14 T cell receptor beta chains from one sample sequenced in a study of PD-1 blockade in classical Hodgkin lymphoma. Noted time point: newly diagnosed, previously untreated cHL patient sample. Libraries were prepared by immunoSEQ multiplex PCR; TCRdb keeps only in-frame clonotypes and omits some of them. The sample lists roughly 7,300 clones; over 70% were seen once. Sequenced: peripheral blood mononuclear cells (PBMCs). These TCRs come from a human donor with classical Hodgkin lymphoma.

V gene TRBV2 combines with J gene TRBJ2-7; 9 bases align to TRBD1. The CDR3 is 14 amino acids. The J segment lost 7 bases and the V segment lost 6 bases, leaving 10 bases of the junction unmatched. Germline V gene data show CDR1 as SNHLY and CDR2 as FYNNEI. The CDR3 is CASRLGQGYGEQYF. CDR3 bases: TGTGCCAGCAGATTGGGACAGGGTTACGGGGAGCAGTACTTC.

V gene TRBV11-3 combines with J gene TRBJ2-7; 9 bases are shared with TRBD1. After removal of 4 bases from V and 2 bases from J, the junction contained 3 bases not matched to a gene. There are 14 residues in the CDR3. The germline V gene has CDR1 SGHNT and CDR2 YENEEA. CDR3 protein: CASSSWTGAYEQYF. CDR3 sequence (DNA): TGTGCCAGCAGCTCTTGGACAGGGGCCTACGAGCAGTACTTC.

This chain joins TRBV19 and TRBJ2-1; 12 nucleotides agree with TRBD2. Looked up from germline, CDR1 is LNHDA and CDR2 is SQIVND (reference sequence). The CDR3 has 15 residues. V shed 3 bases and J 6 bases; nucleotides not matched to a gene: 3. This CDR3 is CASSILAGGGNEQFF. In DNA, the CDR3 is TGTGCCAGTAGTATCCTAGCGGGAGGGGGCAATGAGCAGTTCTTC.

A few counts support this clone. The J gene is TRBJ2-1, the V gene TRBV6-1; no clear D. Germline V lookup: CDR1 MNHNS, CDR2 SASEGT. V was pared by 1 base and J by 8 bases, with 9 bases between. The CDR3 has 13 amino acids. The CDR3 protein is CASSEDPSDEQFF. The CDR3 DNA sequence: TGTGCCAGCAGTGAAGACCCCTCGGATGAGCAGTTCTTC.

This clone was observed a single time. The chain's CDR3 is CSARDLVGYTF. CDR3 sequence (DNA): TGCAGTGCTAGAGATCTGGTCGGCTACACCTTC. The chain uses TRBV20-1 and TRBJ1-2; D unresolved. Trimming stripped 0 bases from V and 8 bases from J, with 7 bases between. Germline V gives CDR1 DFQATT, CDR2 SNEGSKA (reference sequence). The CDR3 runs 11 residues.

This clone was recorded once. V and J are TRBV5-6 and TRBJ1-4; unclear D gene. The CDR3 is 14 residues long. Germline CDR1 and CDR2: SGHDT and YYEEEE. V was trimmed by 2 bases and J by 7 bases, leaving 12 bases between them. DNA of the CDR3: TGTGCCAGCAGCTTTGGTCTAGTTCCTGAAAAACTGTTTTTT. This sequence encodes CASSFGLVPEKLFF.

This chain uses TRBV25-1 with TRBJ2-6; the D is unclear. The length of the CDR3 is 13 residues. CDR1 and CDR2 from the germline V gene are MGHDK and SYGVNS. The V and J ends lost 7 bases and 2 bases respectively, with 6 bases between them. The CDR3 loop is CASNPPGANVLTF. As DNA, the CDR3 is TGTGCCAGCAACCCCCCTGGGGCCAACGTCCTGACTTTC.

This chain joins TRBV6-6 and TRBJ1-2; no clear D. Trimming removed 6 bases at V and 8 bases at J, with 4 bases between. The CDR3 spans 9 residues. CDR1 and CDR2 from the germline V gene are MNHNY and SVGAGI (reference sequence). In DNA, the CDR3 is TGTGCCAGCAGGGGAGGCTACACCTTC. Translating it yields CASRGGYTF.

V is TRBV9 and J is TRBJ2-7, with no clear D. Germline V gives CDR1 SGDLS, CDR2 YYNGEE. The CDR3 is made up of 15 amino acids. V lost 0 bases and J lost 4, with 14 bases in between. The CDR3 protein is CASSVEGSEGYEQYF. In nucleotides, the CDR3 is TGTGCCAGCAGCGTAGAGGGCTCCGAAGGATACGAGCAGTACTTC. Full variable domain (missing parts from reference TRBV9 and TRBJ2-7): DSGVTQTPKHLITATGQRVTLRCSPRSGDLSVYWYQQSLDQGLQFLIQYYNGEERAKGNILERFSAQQFPDLHSELNLSSLELGDSALYFCASSVEGSEGYEQYFGPGTRLTVT.

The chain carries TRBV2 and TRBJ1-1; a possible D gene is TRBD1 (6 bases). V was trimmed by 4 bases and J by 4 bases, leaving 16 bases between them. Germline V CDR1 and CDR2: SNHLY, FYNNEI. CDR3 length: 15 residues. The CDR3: CASSAQRTVSTEAFF. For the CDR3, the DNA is TGTGCCAGCAGTGCCCAAAGGACAGTGAGCACTGAAGCTTTCTTT. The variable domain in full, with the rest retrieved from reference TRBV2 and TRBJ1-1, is EPEVTQTPSHQVTQMGQEVILRCVPISNHLYFYWYRQILGQKVEFLVSFYNNEISEKSEIFDDQFSVERPDGSNFTLKIRSTKLEDSAMYFCASSAQRTVSTEAFFGQGTRLTVV.

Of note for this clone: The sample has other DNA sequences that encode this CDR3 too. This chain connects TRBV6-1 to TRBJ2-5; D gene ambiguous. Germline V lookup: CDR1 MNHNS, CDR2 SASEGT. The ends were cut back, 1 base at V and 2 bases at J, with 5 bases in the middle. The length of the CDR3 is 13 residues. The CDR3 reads CASSEERQETQYF. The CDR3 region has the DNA TGTGCCAGCAGTGAAGAGAGACAAGAGACCCAGTACTTC.

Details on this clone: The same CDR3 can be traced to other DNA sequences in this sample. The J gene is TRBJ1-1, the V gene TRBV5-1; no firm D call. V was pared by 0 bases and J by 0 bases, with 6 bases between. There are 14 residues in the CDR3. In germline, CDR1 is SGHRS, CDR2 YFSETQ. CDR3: CASSLGSVNTEAFF. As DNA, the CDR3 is TGCGCCAGCAGCTTGGGTTCAGTGAACACTGAAGCTTTCTTT.

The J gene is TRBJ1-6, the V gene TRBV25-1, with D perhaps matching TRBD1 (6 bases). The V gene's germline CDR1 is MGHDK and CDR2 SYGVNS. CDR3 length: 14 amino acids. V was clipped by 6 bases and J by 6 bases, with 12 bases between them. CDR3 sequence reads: CASSAGTSNSPLHF. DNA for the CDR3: TGTGCCAGCAGCGCCGGGACATCTAATTCACCCCTCCACTTT.

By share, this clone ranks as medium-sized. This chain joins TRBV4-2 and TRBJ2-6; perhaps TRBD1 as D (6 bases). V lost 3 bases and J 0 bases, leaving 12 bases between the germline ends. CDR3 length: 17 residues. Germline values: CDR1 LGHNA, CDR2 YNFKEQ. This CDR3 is CASSHADSSSGANVLTF. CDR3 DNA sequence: TGTGCCAGCAGCCACGCGGACAGCTCCTCTGGGGCCAACGTCCTGACTTTC.